The clone carrying this TCR beta chain has just a few counts. The antigen is not known. This entry is derived from a study of blood T cells in healthy people across ages. Study-wide background: About one barcoded beta molecule per two T cells was captured by template switching. General observations from the study: Unknown CMV status may confound age-related changes in expanded clones. It was not possible, with unsorted PBMCs, to conclusively compare naive and antigen-experienced cells.

With a J-beta primer mix and a sample-barcoded 5' primer, a second PCR ran 7 to 11 cycles. TCRdb re-derived calls from the 5' RACE reads in MiXCR, one entry per CDR3 protein. The sample holds approximately 1.5 million distinct CDR3 sequences, 30% to 35% seen once. The CDR3 has 16 residues. Per germline, CDR1 DFQATT and CDR2 SNEGSKA (reference sequence). Germline trimming cut 1 base from V and 4 bases from J; bases unmatched to any gene: 10. This clonotype was sampled from a woman aged 25 to 39 in good health. The chain is built from TRBV20-1 and TRBJ2-3; 8 bases are shared with TRBD2. Sequenced material: blood. The CDR3 is CSARAPLRGGSDTQYF. The DNA of the CDR3 is TGCAGTGCTAGAGCTCCCCTCCGGGGGGGCTCAGATACGCAGTATTTT.